This T cell receptor beta chain was obtained from a study of cytomegalovirus exposure and HLA in healthy donors. In germline, CDR1 is LNHNV, CDR2 YYDKDF (reference sequence). CDR3 length equals 12 residues. V was pared by 0 bases and J by 6 bases, with 3 bases between. Amplification used 60 Vbeta primers and 13 Jbeta primers. Only in-frame clones appear in the TCRdb table, and some are missing; sequencing was by immunoSEQ multiplex PCR. Listed are roughly 140,000 clones; 0.75% to 1% falls within the top ten. Sequencing was performed on PBMCs. The V gene is TRBV15, the J gene TRBJ2-1; D gene ambiguous. The receptor comes from a male donor in good health and CMV-seronegative. CDR3 coding DNA: TGTGCCACCAGCAGAGACGGCAATGAGCAGTTCTTC. As protein: CATSRDGNEQFF.